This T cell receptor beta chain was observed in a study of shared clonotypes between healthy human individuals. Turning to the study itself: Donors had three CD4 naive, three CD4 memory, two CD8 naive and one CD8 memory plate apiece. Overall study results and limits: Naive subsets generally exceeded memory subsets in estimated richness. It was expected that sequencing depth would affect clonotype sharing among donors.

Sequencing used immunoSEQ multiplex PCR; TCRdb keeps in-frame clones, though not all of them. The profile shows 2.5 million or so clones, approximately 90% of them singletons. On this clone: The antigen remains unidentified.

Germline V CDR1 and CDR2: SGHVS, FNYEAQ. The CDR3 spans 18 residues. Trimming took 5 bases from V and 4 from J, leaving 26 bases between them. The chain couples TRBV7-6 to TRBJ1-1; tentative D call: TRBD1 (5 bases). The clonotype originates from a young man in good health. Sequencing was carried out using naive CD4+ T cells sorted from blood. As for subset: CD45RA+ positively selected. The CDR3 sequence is CASSPVGDWGRVRTEAFF. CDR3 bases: TGTGCCAGCAGCCCAGTGGGTGATTGGGGGAGGGTTCGCACTGAAGCTTTCTTT.